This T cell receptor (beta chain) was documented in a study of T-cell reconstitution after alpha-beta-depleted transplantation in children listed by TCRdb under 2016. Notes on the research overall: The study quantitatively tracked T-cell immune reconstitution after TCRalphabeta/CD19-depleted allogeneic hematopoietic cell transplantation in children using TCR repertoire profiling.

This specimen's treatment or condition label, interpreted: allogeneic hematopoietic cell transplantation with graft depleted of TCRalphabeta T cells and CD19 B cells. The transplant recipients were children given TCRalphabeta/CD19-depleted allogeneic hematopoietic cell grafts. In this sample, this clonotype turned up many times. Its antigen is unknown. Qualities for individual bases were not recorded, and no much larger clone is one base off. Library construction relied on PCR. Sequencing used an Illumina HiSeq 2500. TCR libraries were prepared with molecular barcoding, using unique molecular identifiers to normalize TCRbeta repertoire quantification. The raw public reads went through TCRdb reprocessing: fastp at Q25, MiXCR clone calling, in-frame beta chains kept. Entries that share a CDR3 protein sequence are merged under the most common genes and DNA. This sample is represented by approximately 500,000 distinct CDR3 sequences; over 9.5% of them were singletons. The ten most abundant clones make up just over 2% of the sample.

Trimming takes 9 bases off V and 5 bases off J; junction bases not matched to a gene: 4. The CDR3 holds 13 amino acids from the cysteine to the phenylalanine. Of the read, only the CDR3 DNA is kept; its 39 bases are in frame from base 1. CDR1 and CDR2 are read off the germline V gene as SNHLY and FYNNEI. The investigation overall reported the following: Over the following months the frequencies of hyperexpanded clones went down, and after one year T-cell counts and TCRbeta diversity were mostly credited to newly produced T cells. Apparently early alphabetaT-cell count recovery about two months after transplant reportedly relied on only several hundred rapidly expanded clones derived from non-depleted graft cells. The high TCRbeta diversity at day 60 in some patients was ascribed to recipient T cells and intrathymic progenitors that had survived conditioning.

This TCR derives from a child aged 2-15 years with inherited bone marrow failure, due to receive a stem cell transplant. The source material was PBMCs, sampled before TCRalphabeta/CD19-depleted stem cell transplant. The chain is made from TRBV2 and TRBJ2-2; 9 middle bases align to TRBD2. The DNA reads TGTGCCAGTAGCGGGAGTGGTACCGGGGAGCTGTTTTTT. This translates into CASSGSGTGELFF.